Presented here are 13 T cell receptor beta chains from one specimen sequenced in a study of cytomegalovirus exposure and HLA in healthy donors. 13 Jbeta primers and 60 Vbeta primers were used for the PCR. Sequencing used immunoSEQ multiplex PCR; TCRdb keeps in-frame clones, though not all of them. This sample's clone table lists fewer than 150,000 clones. Sequencing was performed on PBMCs. These receptors were obtained from a man aged 18-30 years in good health and CMV-seronegative.

The CDR3 DNA reads as TGTGCCAGCTGGGCCCAGGGGGCGGTTGACACTGAAGCTTTCTTT. Translated, it gives CASWAQGAVDTEAFF. The chain links TRBV6-1 to TRBJ1-1, with TRBD1 identical over 8 bases. Germline values: CDR1 MNHNS, CDR2 SASEGT. Trimming at V came to 8 bases and at J to 3 bases, leaving 11 bases not matched to a gene. This CDR3 is built from 15 residues.

The J gene is TRBJ1-5, the V gene TRBV6-6, with D maybe TRBD1 (5 bases). V lost 6 bases, J lost 0 bases, and 9 bases lay in between. This CDR3 is 14 amino acids long. Germline CDR1 MNHNY, CDR2 SVGAGI (reference sequence). CDR3: CASRAGYSNQPQHF. As DNA, the CDR3 is TGTGCCAGCAGGGCAGGGTATAGCAATCAGCCCCAGCATTTT.

The rearrangement links TRBV9 to TRBJ1-4, with D hard to call. Germline assignment: CDR1 SGDLS and CDR2 YYNGEE. Trimming took 0 bases from V and 0 from J, leaving 9 bases between them. The CDR3 extends over 16 amino acids. DNA for the CDR3: TGTGCCAGCAGCGTAGGAGGGTTTGCAACTAATGAAAAACTGTTTTTT. Protein product: CASSVGGFATNEKLFF.

The gene calls are TRBV13 and TRBJ2-7; a weak D match, TRBD2 (6 bases). Germline V gives CDR1 PRHDT, CDR2 FYEKMQ (reference sequence). CDR3 length: 13 amino acids. Trimming cost V 5 bases and J 5 bases, with 13 bases left between them. CDR3 region: CASSRRDFNEQYF. The DNA of the CDR3 is TGTGCCAGCAGCCGCCGGGACTTCAACGAGCAGTACTTC.

This chain links TRBV5-1 with TRBJ2-1, with D possibly being TRBD2 (5 bases). The CDR3 is 16 amino acids. Germline loops: CDR1 SGHRS, CDR2 YFSETQ. Deletions cut 1 base from V and 0 bases from J, with 11 bases between. The CDR3 spells CASSLRPGSSYNEQFF. The CDR3 nucleotides read TGCGCCAGCAGCTTGAGGCCGGGGAGCTCCTACAATGAGCAGTTCTTC.

The chain combines TRBV19 with TRBJ1-5; D is unclear. This CDR3 has 13 residues. Deletions cut 3 bases from V and 7 bases from J, with 10 bases between. Germline V lookup: CDR1 LNHDA, CDR2 SQIVND (reference sequence). The CDR3: CASSMRARQPQHF. Here the CDR3 DNA reads TGTGCCAGTAGTATGCGGGCCCGACAGCCCCAGCATTTT.

V usage is TRBV4-1 and J usage is TRBJ2-1, with D possibly matching TRBD2 (6 bases). The CDR3 extends over 14 amino acids. The V end lost 6 bases, the J end lost 6 bases, and 15 bases lay between the germline ends. Germline V gene lookup returns CDR1 MGHRA and CDR2 YSYEKL. This CDR3 reads CASSPPGLPNEQFF. In nucleotides, the CDR3 is TGCGCCAGCAGTCCCCCGGGACTCCCCAATGAGCAGTTCTTC.

The gene calls are TRBV27 and TRBJ2-5, with TRBD1 matching 7 bases. The CDR3 contains 13 residues. The J segment lost 2 bases and the V segment lost 6 bases, leaving 3 bases of the junction unmatched. Germline V gene data show CDR1 as MNHEY and CDR2 as SMNVEV (reference sequence). The CDR3 DNA reads TGTGCCAGCAGACGGACAGGACAAGAGACCCAGTACTTC. Encoded protein: CASRRTGQETQYF.

J is TRBJ1-1 and V is TRBV19; TRBD1 agrees at 7 bases. The CDR3 sequence is 14 residues long. CDR1 is LNHDA, CDR2 SQIVND, per germline (reference sequence). The V and J ends lost 5 bases and 2 bases, in that order; junction bases with no gene match: 5. CDR3 bases: TGTGCCAGTAGTCCACAGGGGTTAAACACTGAAGCTTTCTTT. Translating it yields CASSPQGLNTEAFF.

V usage is TRBV5-1 and J usage is TRBJ2-2; tentatively, D is TRBD1 (6 bases). The ends were cut back, 4 bases at V and 3 bases at J, with 13 bases in the middle. Germline values: CDR1 SGHRS, CDR2 YFSETQ. The CDR3 runs to 15 residues. The CDR3 loop reads CASSPNRDYTGELFF. The CDR3 DNA is TGCGCCAGCAGCCCAAACAGGGATTACACCGGGGAGCTGTTTTTT.

As DNA, the CDR3 is TGTGCCAGCAGCGGCAGAGAGCAGTTCTTC. Translated: CASSGREQFF. The J gene is TRBJ2-1, the V gene TRBV9; D gene unclear. Germline CDR1 SGDLS, CDR2 YYNGEE. The CDR3 has 10 residues. Deletions cut 3 bases from V and 10 bases from J, with 5 bases between.

The chain couples TRBV14 to TRBJ1-5, with D maybe TRBD1 (5 bases). The V end lost 1 base, the J end lost 3 bases, and 7 bases lay between the germline ends. The germline V gene encodes CDR1 SGHDN and CDR2 FVKESK. CDR3 length: 14 residues. The CDR3: CASSQAGLNQPQHF. The CDR3 DNA reads as TGTGCCAGCAGCCAAGCGGGACTCAATCAGCCCCAGCATTTT.

V gene TRBV28 combines with J gene TRBJ1-2; D is ambiguous. The CDR3 totals 14 residues. Trimming took off 7 bases at V and 0 bases at J, with 12 bases between the two ends. Germline values: CDR1 MDHEN, CDR2 SYDVKM. In DNA, the CDR3 is TGTGCCAGCACCTACGGGAGGGCTAACTATGGCTACACCTTC. It codes for CASTYGRANYGYTF.